This is a list of T cell receptor beta chains from one sample in a study of blood T cell repertoires in COVID-19. TCRdb keeps only in-frame clones here, not all; method: immunoSEQ multiplex PCR. The sample carries approximately 260,000 clones, approximately 79% recorded once. Sequences were obtained from peripheral blood. The receptors originated from a woman older than 75 with active or convalescent COVID-19. The CDR3 runs from the conserved cysteine through the conserved F or W. A D gene is named only where the DNA matches it firmly. Clone size is not always given. Where it is, it says once, few, many or a class for expanded clones.

J gene | clone size | V gene | D gene | CDR3 DNA | CDR3 protein
TRBJ2-1 | . | TRBV28 | TRBD2 | TGTGCCAGCAGTTCGGGAGCGGGGGCCACCTACAATGAGCAGTTCTTC | CASSSGAGATYNEQFF
TRBJ2-1 | . | TRBV28 | . | TGTGCCAGCAGCGTCCCTCCTAGCTCCTACAATGAGCAGTTCTTC | CASSVPPSSYNEQFF
TRBJ1-2 | . | TRBV3-1/TRBV3-2 | TRBD1 | TGTGCCAGCAGCCAAGCTTACGGACAGGGTACCCTTGGCTACACCTTC | CASSQAYGQGTLGYTF
TRBJ2-5 | . | TRBV24-1 | TRBD1 | TGTGCCACCAGTGACTCGGGACAGGGGGGCGGGGAGACCCAGTACTTC | CATSDSGQGGGETQYF
TRBJ2-7 | . | TRBV28 | TRBD2 | TGTGCCAGCATTGGTCTAGCGGGAGACGAGCAGTACTTC | CASIGLAGDEQYF
TRBJ1-2 | few | TRBV11-2 | . | TGTGCCAGCAGCTTAAATACGGACACCTATGGCTACACCTTC | CASSLNTDTYGYTF
TRBJ2-1 | . | TRBV7-8 | TRBD2 | TGTGCCAGCAGCAGGGGGGCTAGCGGGAGCCATGAGCAGTTCTTC | CASSRGASGSHEQFF
TRBJ2-5 | . | TRBV2 | . | TGTGCCAGCAGTGAACGTGCCAGGGGAGAGACCCAGTACTTC | CASSERARGETQYF
TRBJ2-7 | . | TRBV29-1 | TRBD2 | TGCAGCGTTGGTCGGAATGGGGGGGGAGAGCAGTACTTC | CSVGRNGGGEQYF
TRBJ1-1 | . | TRBV5-1 | TRBD1 | TGCGCCAGCAGCTTGGTACAGGGGGACACTGAAGCTTTCTTT | CASSLVQGDTEAFF
TRBJ2-1 | . | TRBV18 | . | TGTGCCAGCTCACCTCCAGCGCTGGATGAGCAGTTCTTC | CASSPPALDEQFF
TRBJ1-1 | . | TRBV15 | TRBD1 | TGTGCCACCAACGATGGACAGGGGATGAACACTGAAGCTTTCTTT | CATNDGQGMNTEAFF
TRBJ2-3 | . | TRBV7-9 | TRBD2 | TGTGCCAGCAGCCTTAGCCTGGCTAGCGGGAGTGGGGATACGCAGTATTTT | CASSLSLASGSGDTQYF
TRBJ1-1 | . | TRBV6-4 | . | TGTGCCAGCAGTGCGACAGGGAACACTGAAGCTTTCTTT | CASSATGNTEAFF
TRBJ1-1 | . | TRBV19 | . | TGTGCCAGTAGTATGCGGTCTACGGGGAACACTGAAGCTTTCTTT | CASSMRSTGNTEAFF
TRBJ1-4 | . | TRBV5-1 | . | TGCGCCAGCAGCGGGGGGGCAGATAATGAAAAACTGTTTTTT | CASSGGADNEKLFF
TRBJ2-7 | . | TRBV5-6 | TRBD1 | TGTGCCAGCAGCTTGGGACAGGGGTTTTCCCCTTCCTACGAGCAGTACTTC | CASSLGQGFSPSYEQYF
TRBJ1-2 | . | TRBV18 | . | TGTGCCAGCTCACCATCAGGGAACTATGGCTACACCTTC | CASSPSGNYGYTF
TRBJ2-6 | . | TRBV12-3/TRBV12-4 | . | TGTGCCAGCAGCCGTTCTGGGGCCAACGTCCTGACTTTC | CASSRSGANVLTF
TRBJ2-3 | . | TRBV9 | TRBD2 | TGTGCCAGCAGCGCCCGCAGCGGGGTGTCAGATACGCAGTATTTT | CASSARSGVSDTQYF
TRBJ2-2 | . | TRBV15 | TRBD2 | TGTGCCACCACTCCGCGGGGGGGGGTCTCGAACACCGGGGAGCTGTTTTTT | CATTPRGGVSNTGELFF
TRBJ1-6 | . | TRBV7-9 | . | TGTGCCAGCAGCTTGGACTTATATAATTCACCCCTCCACTTT | CASSLDLYNSPLHF
TRBJ2-5 | . | TRBV6-6 | TRBD1 | TGTGCCAGCAGAAAGACAGGGGGCACAGAGACCCAGTACTTC | CASRKTGGTETQYF
TRBJ1-1 | . | TRBV6-5 | TRBD1 | TGTGCCAGCACCCCGGACAGGGATGGCACTGAAGCTTTCTTT | CASTPDRDGTEAFF
TRBJ1-2 | . | TRBV10-1 | . | TGCGCCAGCAGTCGCGACTTAAACTATGGCTACACCTTC | CASSRDLNYGYTF
TRBJ1-5 | . | TRBV19 | . | TGTGCCAGTAGTAGAGTTCGGGGGAGTGGGCCCCAGCATTTT | CASSRVRGSGPQHF
TRBJ2-7 | . | TRBV6-1 | . | TGTGCCAGCAGTGAATTTGTCGGAACTAGCTCCTACGAGCAGTACTTC | CASSEFVGTSSYEQYF
TRBJ1-5 | . | TRBV6-1 | TRBD1 | TGTGCCAGCAGTGACCGGGGGGACAGGGGCAATCAGCCCCAGCATTTT | CASSDRGDRGNQPQHF
TRBJ2-7 | . | TRBV15 | TRBD2 | TGTGCCACCAGCAGAGTGCTAGCGGGAGACGAGCAGTACTTC | CATSRVLAGDEQYF
TRBJ2-7 | . | TRBV9 | TRBD2 | TGTGCCAGCAGCGGCGGGGGGACTAGCGGCTACGAGCAGTACTTC | CASSGGGTSGYEQYF
TRBJ2-1 | . | TRBV24-1 | TRBD2 | TGTGCCACCAGTGACCCTGGGACTAGCGGGACACGACGTATTGAGCAGTTCTTC | CATSDPGTSGTRRIEQFF
TRBJ2-3 | . | TRBV28 | . | TGTGCCAGCAGTTTATGGGCTTCACGCACAGATACGCAGTATTTT | CASSLWASRTDTQYF
TRBJ2-2 | . | TRBV5-4 | TRBD2 | TGTGCCAGCAGCAAGGGACTAGCGGCGACCGGGGAGCTGTTTTTT | CASSKGLAATGELFF
TRBJ2-7 | . | TRBV19 | . | TGTGCCAGTAGTCGAGAACGGACTGGCGGCTACGAGCAGTACTTC | CASSRERTGGYEQYF
TRBJ2-1 | . | TRBV7-9 | TRBD2 | TGTGCCAGCAGCCCCGAACTAGCGGGAGGGAATGAGCAGTTCTTC | CASSPELAGGNEQFF
TRBJ1-4 | . | TRBV7-8 | . | TGTGCCAGCAGTGCAGGGGTTGGAGAAAAACTGTTTTTT | CASSAGVGEKLFF
TRBJ1-5 | . | TRBV5-1 | TRBD1 | TGCGCCAGCAGCTTGGGACCCGGGACAGACAAGCCCCAGCATTTT | CASSLGPGTDKPQHF
TRBJ1-4 | . | TRBV19 | TRBD1 | TGTGCCAGTAGTATCGGCAGGGGGCGCGAGGGACTGTTTTTT | CASSIGRGREGLFF
TRBJ2-1 | . | TRBV15 | . | TGTGCCACCAGCAGAGACAGGGGTAGGTACAATGAGCAGTTCTTC | CATSRDRGRYNEQFF
TRBJ1-2 | . | TRBV12-3/TRBV12-4 | . | TGTGCCAGCAGTTTAGGACAGTATGGCTACACCTTC | CASSLGQYGYTF
TRBJ2-7 | few | TRBV7-2 | . | TGTGCCAGCAGCCGCGGGCTTGGCTACGAGCAGTACTTC | CASSRGLGYEQYF
TRBJ1-3 | . | TRBV7-9 | . | TGTGCCAGCAGCTTAAATGAGGCGATCTCTGGAAACACCATATATTTT | CASSLNEAISGNTIYF